A selection of T cell receptor beta chains follows, all from one sample in a study of T cells in Graves' hyperthyroidism and ophthalmopathy. TCRdb redid the calling of the multiplex PCR reads with MiXCR, one entry per CDR3 protein. Of hundreds of thousands of distinct CDR3 sequences detected, about two fifths appear once; the ten largest clones hold approximately 8.7%. Sequenced material: blood. The source is a man aged 18 to 29 with Graves' hyperthyroidism. Each CDR3 is given with its conserved first and last residue. The D gene is left open where the match is weak. The size field is filled for only some rows; it gives once, few, many or a size class.

cdr3_nt cdr3_aa j_call v_call clone_size d_call
TGTGCCAGCAGCCCCCTAGGGGGCAGGGAGACCCAGCATTTT CASSPLGGRETQHF TRBJ1-5 TRBV7-3 NA TRBD1
TGTGCCAGCAGTTACTTGTCTAGCGGGAGTGGCGAGCAGTACTTC CASSYLSSGSGEQYF TRBJ2-7 TRBV6-5 NA TRBD2
TGTGCCACCAGCCCAGTTACCGGGCGGGTCCCCGGGGAGCTGTTTTTT CATSPVTGRVPGELFF TRBJ2-2 TRBV15 few NA
TGTGCCAGCAGCTTAGAAGCGGGTCGCGCCTACGAGCAGTACTTC CASSLEAGRAYEQYF TRBJ2-7 TRBV7-2 many NA
TGTGCCAGCAGTTTCCAGGGGGGCGAGAGCAATCAGCCCCAGCATTTT CASSFQGGESNQPQHF TRBJ1-5 TRBV12-3/TRBV12-4 many TRBD1
TGTGCCAGCAGCCCAACCCCCGGAGAGACCCAGTACTTC CASSPTPGETQYF TRBJ2-5 TRBV14 few NA
TGTGCCAGCAGCCCCCCGGACTCCCTCCCCGGGGAGCTGTTTTTT CASSPPDSLPGELFF TRBJ2-2 TRBV7-6 NA NA
TGTGCCAGCAGTAGTTCCGGGACAGACTACACCTTC CASSSSGTDYTF TRBJ1-2 TRBV6-5 few TRBD1
TGTGCCTCCGCCGGGACAGGGGCAGACGAGCAGTACTTC CASAGTGADEQYF TRBJ2-7 TRBV7-9 NA TRBD1
TGCAGCGTTGAGGCCATTGGGAATGAGCAGTTCTTC CSVEAIGNEQFF TRBJ2-1 TRBV29-1 NA NA
TGTGCCAGCACCAGCGACAGGTCCTCTGAAGCTTTCTTT CASTSDRSSEAFF TRBJ1-1 TRBV6-5 few NA
TGTGCCAGCAGTGATAAGGGCAGGGCCCAAGAGACCCAGTACTTC CASSDKGRAQETQYF TRBJ2-5 TRBV25-1 NA NA
TGTGCCAGCAGGCAAGGCAGGAGCAATCAGCCCCAGCATTTT CASRQGRSNQPQHF TRBJ1-5 TRBV2 NA NA
TGTGCCAGCAGCGTAGAGGGGGCTCGCGATGGCTACACCTTC CASSVEGARDGYTF TRBJ1-2 TRBV9 NA TRBD1
TGTGCCAGCAGTGAGGTCCAAAGGTACTTC CASSEVQRYF TRBJ2-5 TRBV2 many NA
TGTGCCAGCAGTCCAAAGACAGGGCTCGAGACCCAGTACTTC CASSPKTGLETQYF TRBJ2-5 TRBV6-5 NA TRBD1
TGTGCCAGCAGTGATGGAGGGGGTGATTCACCCCTCCACTTT CASSDGGGDSPLHF TRBJ1-6 TRBV24-1 NA NA
TGTGCCAGCAGCTTGGCCAACGTCCTGACTTTC CASSLANVLTF TRBJ2-6 TRBV5-4 NA NA
TGCGCCAGCAGCTTCTACACCGGGGAAAAACAGCCCCAGCATTTT CASSFYTGEKQPQHF TRBJ1-5 TRBV5-1 once NA
TGTGCCAGCAGCTTAGAGACCGATCAGCCCCAGCATTTT CASSLETDQPQHF TRBJ1-5 TRBV7-2 many NA
TGCAGTGTCTACCGGGACCCTTCCTACGAGCAGTACTTC CSVYRDPSYEQYF TRBJ2-7 TRBV20-1 few NA
TGCAGTCTCTATGACGGGAGGAGGTACGAGCAGTACTTC CSLYDGRRYEQYF TRBJ2-7 TRBV20-1 many TRBD2
TGCGCCAGCAGCCAAGAACTTGGAAACACCATATATTTT CASSQELGNTIYF TRBJ1-3 TRBV4-1 NA NA
TGTGCCAGCCGTTTACAGGGGAACACCGGGGAGCTGTTTTTT CASRLQGNTGELFF TRBJ2-2 TRBV2 many NA
TGCGCCAGCAGCCAAATAAGAGGGCGGCAAGAGACCCAGTACTTC CASSQIRGRQETQYF TRBJ2-5 TRBV4-1 NA NA
TGTGCCAGCAGCCAGCGGCATGTCTCTGGAAACACCATATATTTT CASSQRHVSGNTIYF TRBJ1-3 TRBV7-1 NA NA
TGTGCCAGCACCCCTGGGGGGGTCTGGGAGACCCAGTACTTC CASTPGGVWETQYF TRBJ2-5 TRBV9 NA TRBD2
TGTGCCAGCAGTGCGCAGGGACAGAAAGAGACCCAGTACTTC CASSAQGQKETQYF TRBJ2-5 TRBV25-1 NA TRBD1
TGTGCCAGCAGCCACCGGCTCGTTTACGAGCAGTACTTC CASSHRLVYEQYF TRBJ2-7 TRBV7-9 NA NA
TGCAGCGTTAGGACCGGTGAAAAACTGTTTTTT CSVRTGEKLFF TRBJ1-4 TRBV29-1 NA NA
TGTGCCAGCAGTGTGGTAGCAACTAATGAAAAACTGTTTTTT CASSVVATNEKLFF TRBJ1-4 TRBV6-1 NA NA